This T cell receptor (beta chain) is from a study of untreated major depressive disorder (dated by TCRdb to the late 2010s). For the wider study: This cross-sectional case-control study compared T cell phenotype and TCR repertoire between antidepressant-free major depressive disorder patients and individually matched non-depressed controls. The sequencing was a follow-up to the differences in Vbeta 5.1, Vbeta 11 and Vbeta 22 usage that flow cytometry had picked up across the whole cohort.

Points the paper makes about the study in general: Strict matching and exclusion criteria produced a comparatively small study sample, limiting generalizability of findings. In the sequencing data, TRBV25-01 and TRBV02-01 usage was found to follow the flow-cytometry pattern, although statistical significance was not reached. In CD4+ T cells, sequencing confirmed that depressed patients used TRBV05-01 (Vbeta 5.1) more than controls did, with a one-tailed test giving p = 0.040. For the sequencing comparisons, one-tailed planned tests were applied to only three Vbeta families that had been selected in advance. In every sequenced subject, all of the top five TRBV05-01 clones were private clones.

For sex, age, current smoking status and body mass index, every depressed patient had a pairwise-matched non-depressed control. Every participant in the study was of European descent. No current or lifetime mood disorder was present in controls, and Quick Inventory of Depressive Symptoms-Self Report scores of 5 or less were recorded for controls. Major medical conditions, Axis I/II comorbidities, regular medication or illicit drug use, and drinking over 100 g alcohol a week were all grounds for excluding any participant. Approximately 30 ml of peripheral blood was collected into EDTA tubes from each participant. Using the BD IMag Human CD4 T Lymphocyte Enrichment Set, CD4+ T cells were purified from thawed PBMCs via magnetic negative selection. The CD4+ enrichment method typically yielded about 95% purity as confirmed by flow cytometry. TCRbeta sequencing was performed on a subgroup of roughly 5 case-control pairs selected blind to chemokine receptor expression and flow-cytometric repertoire skewing results. Every blood sample was taken in the morning at 8:00 a.m., and Ficoll-Hypaque gradient centrifugation was used to isolate PBMCs. PBMCs were gradually cooled to -80 degrees C for cryopreservation and then kept in liquid nitrogen until assay.

V loses 5 bases, J loses 4 bases, and the germline ends lie 15 bases apart. CDR1 and CDR2 were assigned from the germline V gene as SGHDT and YYEEEE. Including cysteine and phenylalanine, the CDR3 has 14 amino acids. Only CDR3 DNA remains: 42 bases, in frame from the first base. The Qiagen DNeasy Blood and Tissue Kit was used to extract total genomic DNA from purified CD4+ T cells. The TCRbeta CDR3 region, defined according to IMGT, was amplified and sequenced using immunoSEQ immunosequencing protocols. In the source study's methods: The immunoSEQ service preprocessed the raw sequence data to correct PCR and sequencing errors. The sequence data were imported into the immunoSEQ Analyzer and were further analyzed using VDJtools v1.0.7. The paired Wilcoxon signed-rank test was used to test for differences between patients and controls. TCRdb took this table from immuneACCESS and kept in-frame rearrangements with V and J called. Such tables lack part of the clones; where checked against another copy, unresolved V genes explain under half of the gap, and the rest is unexplained. V and J calls and clone size follow that table, whereas D and trimming were derived from the DNA. The sample includes about 19,000 clones, with more than 70% observed a single time. The ten largest clones represent about 0.8% of the sample.

Notes on this clone: Its antigen is unknown. One base away there is no much larger clone; base qualities are not given.

The TCR originated in a woman in her thirties in good health. Recombination linked TRBV5-6 to TRBJ2-5; the D element could tentatively be TRBD1 or TRBD2, as 6 bases agree for each. Sequencing was performed on CD4+ T cells from PBMCs. The CDR3 is CASSKTGTRETQYF. The DNA sequence follows: TGTGCCAGCAGTAAAACAGGGACTCGAGAGACCCAGTACTTC.